This is a list of T cell receptor beta chains from one sample in a study of cytomegalovirus exposure and HLA in healthy donors. Profiling relied on immunoSEQ multiplex PCR, and the TCRdb table lists in-frame clones only, not all of them. Among tens of thousands of clones listed, roughly 84% were seen once. The specimen was PBMCs. These receptors originate from a man between 65 and 85 years old in good health and CMV-seropositive. CDR3s include the opening cysteine and the closing phenylalanine or tryptophan. Fields, in order: clone size, D gene, V gene, J gene, CDR3 protein, CDR3 DNA. A D gene is named only where the DNA matches it firmly. Clone sizes are given selectively: once, few, many, or a class where the clone is expanded.

clone size: -; D gene: TRBD1; V gene: TRBV5-8; J gene: TRBJ1-2; CDR3 protein: CASSPWTGTSNYGYTF; CDR3 DNA: TGTGCCAGCAGCCCCTGGACAGGGACCTCTAACTATGGCTACACCTTC
clone size: -; D gene: TRBD2; V gene: TRBV5-8; J gene: TRBJ2-4; CDR3 protein: CASSLGGSGSGKYF; CDR3 DNA: TGTGCCAGCAGCTTAGGGGGTAGCGGGAGTGGAAAGTACTTC
clone size: once; D gene: -; V gene: TRBV19; J gene: TRBJ1-5; CDR3 protein: CASSIVADNQPQHF; CDR3 DNA: TGTGCCAGTAGTATAGTGGCGGACAATCAGCCCCAGCATTTT
clone size: -; D gene: TRBD2; V gene: TRBV7-9; J gene: TRBJ2-5; CDR3 protein: CASSLGYRTSGQETQYF; CDR3 DNA: TGTGCCAGCAGCTTAGGGTATCGGACTAGCGGCCAAGAGACCCAGTACTTC
clone size: once; D gene: -; V gene: TRBV27; J gene: TRBJ1-1; CDR3 protein: CASTSRVNTEAFF; CDR3 DNA: TGTGCCAGCACCTCGCGCGTGAACACTGAAGCTTTCTTT
clone size: once; D gene: -; V gene: TRBV11-3; J gene: TRBJ1-5; CDR3 protein: CASPRGGGRFSNQPQHF; CDR3 DNA: TGTGCCAGCCCCAGAGGGGGAGGGAGATTTAGCAATCAGCCCCAGCATTTT
clone size: few; D gene: -; V gene: TRBV29-1; J gene: TRBJ1-2; CDR3 protein: CSVAGNYGYTF; CDR3 DNA: TGCAGCGTTGCCGGGAACTATGGCTACACCTTC
clone size: -; D gene: -; V gene: TRBV29-1; J gene: TRBJ2-2; CDR3 protein: CSVKQGWTGELFF; CDR3 DNA: TGCAGCGTAAAGCAGGGGTGGACCGGGGAGCTGTTTTTT
clone size: few; D gene: -; V gene: TRBV7-2; J gene: TRBJ1-5; CDR3 protein: CASSFTGLDQPQHF; CDR3 DNA: TGTGCCAGCAGCTTCACGGGTTTGGATCAGCCCCAGCATTTT
clone size: -; D gene: -; V gene: TRBV6-5; J gene: TRBJ2-7; CDR3 protein: CASSYQGREQYF; CDR3 DNA: TGTGCCAGCAGTTACCAGGGGAGAGAGCAGTACTTC
clone size: -; D gene: TRBD1; V gene: TRBV9; J gene: TRBJ2-7; CDR3 protein: CASSPRGTGSYEQYF; CDR3 DNA: TGTGCCAGCAGCCCTAGGGGGACAGGTTCCTACGAGCAGTACTTC
clone size: -; D gene: TRBD2; V gene: TRBV19; J gene: TRBJ2-3; CDR3 protein: CASSMSAAGDSDTQYF; CDR3 DNA: TGTGCCAGTAGTATGTCGGCAGCGGGAGACTCGGATACGCAGTATTTT
clone size: -; D gene: TRBD1; V gene: TRBV6-1; J gene: TRBJ2-7; CDR3 protein: CASRAGTGPSYEQYF; CDR3 DNA: TGTGCCAGCAGGGCCGGGACAGGGCCCTCCTACGAGCAGTACTTC
clone size: -; D gene: TRBD2; V gene: TRBV10-3; J gene: TRBJ2-7; CDR3 protein: CATVGLAGAEQYF; CDR3 DNA: TGTGCCACGGTTGGACTAGCGGGAGCCGAGCAGTACTTC
clone size: -; D gene: TRBD2; V gene: TRBV7-2; J gene: TRBJ2-3; CDR3 protein: CASSLVWSGGAADTQYF; CDR3 DNA: TGTGCCAGCAGCTTAGTGTGGAGCGGGGGGGCTGCAGATACGCAGTATTTT
clone size: -; D gene: -; V gene: TRBV4-2; J gene: TRBJ2-1; CDR3 protein: CASSLLGPGAFQNEQFF; CDR3 DNA: TGTGCCAGCAGCCTCCTGGGACCGGGAGCCTTTCAAAATGAGCAGTTCTTC
clone size: few; D gene: TRBD1; V gene: TRBV9; J gene: TRBJ1-2; CDR3 protein: CASMGQAYGYTF; CDR3 DNA: TGTGCCAGCATGGGACAGGCCTATGGCTACACCTTC
clone size: -; D gene: TRBD1; V gene: TRBV11-2; J gene: TRBJ2-2; CDR3 protein: CASSLRTGGPGELFF; CDR3 DNA: TGTGCCAGCAGCTTAAGGACAGGGGGGCCCGGGGAGCTGTTTTTT
clone size: -; D gene: -; V gene: TRBV5-1; J gene: TRBJ2-7; CDR3 protein: CASRALSGYEQYF; CDR3 DNA: TGCGCCAGCCGCGCCCTGTCTGGCTACGAGCAGTACTTC
clone size: -; D gene: -; V gene: TRBV4-1; J gene: TRBJ2-3; CDR3 protein: CASSQPPGGTSTDTQYF; CDR3 DNA: TGCGCCAGCAGCCAACCGCCAGGTGGGACTAGCACAGATACGCAGTATTTT
clone size: -; D gene: -; V gene: TRBV27; J gene: TRBJ2-7; CDR3 protein: CASSHEPTSEQYF; CDR3 DNA: TGTGCCAGCAGCCACGAACCGACTTCGGAGCAGTACTTC
clone size: -; D gene: TRBD2; V gene: TRBV30; J gene: TRBJ2-1; CDR3 protein: CAWSAGLAFANEQFF; CDR3 DNA: TGTGCCTGGAGTGCGGGACTAGCGTTTGCAAATGAGCAGTTCTTC